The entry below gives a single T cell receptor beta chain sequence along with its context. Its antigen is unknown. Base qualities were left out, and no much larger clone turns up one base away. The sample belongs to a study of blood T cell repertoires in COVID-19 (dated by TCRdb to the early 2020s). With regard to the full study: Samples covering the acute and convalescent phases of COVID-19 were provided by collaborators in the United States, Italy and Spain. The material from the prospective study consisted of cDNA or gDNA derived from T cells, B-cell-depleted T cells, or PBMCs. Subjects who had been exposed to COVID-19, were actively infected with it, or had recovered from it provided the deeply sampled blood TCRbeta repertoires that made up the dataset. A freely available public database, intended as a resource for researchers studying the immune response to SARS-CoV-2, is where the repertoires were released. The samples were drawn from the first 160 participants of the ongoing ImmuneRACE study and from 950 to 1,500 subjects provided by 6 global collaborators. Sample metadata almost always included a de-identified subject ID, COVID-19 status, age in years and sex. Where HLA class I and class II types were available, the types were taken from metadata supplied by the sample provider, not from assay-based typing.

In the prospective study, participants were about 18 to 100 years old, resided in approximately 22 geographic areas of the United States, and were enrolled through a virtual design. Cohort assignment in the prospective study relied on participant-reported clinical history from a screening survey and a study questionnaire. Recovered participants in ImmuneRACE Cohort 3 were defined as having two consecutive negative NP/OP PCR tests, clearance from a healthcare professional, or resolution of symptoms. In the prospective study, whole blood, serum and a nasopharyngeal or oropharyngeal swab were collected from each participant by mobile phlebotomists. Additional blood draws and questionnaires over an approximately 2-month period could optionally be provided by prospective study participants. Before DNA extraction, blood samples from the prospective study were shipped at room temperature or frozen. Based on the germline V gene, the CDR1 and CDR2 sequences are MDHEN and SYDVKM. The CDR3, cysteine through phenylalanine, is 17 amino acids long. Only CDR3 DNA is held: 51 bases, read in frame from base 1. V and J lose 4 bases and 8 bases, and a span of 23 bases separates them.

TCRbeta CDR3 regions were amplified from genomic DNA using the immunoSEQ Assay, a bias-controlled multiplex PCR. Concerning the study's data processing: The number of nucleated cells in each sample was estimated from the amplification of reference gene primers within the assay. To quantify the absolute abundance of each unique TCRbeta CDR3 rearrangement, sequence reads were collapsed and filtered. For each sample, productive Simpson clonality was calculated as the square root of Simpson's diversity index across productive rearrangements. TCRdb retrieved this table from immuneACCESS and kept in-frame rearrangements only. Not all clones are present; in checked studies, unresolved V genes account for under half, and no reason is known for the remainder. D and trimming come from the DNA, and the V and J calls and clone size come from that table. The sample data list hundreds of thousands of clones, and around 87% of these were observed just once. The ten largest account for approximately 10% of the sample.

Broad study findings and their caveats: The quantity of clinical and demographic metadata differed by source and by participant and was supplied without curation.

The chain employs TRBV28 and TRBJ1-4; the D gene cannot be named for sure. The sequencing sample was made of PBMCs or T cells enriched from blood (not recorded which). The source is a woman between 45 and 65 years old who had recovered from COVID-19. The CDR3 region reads CASSSAGRKGESEKLFF. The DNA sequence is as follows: TGTGCCAGCAGTTCCGCTGGGAGAAAGGGTGAAAGCGAAAAACTGTTTTTT.